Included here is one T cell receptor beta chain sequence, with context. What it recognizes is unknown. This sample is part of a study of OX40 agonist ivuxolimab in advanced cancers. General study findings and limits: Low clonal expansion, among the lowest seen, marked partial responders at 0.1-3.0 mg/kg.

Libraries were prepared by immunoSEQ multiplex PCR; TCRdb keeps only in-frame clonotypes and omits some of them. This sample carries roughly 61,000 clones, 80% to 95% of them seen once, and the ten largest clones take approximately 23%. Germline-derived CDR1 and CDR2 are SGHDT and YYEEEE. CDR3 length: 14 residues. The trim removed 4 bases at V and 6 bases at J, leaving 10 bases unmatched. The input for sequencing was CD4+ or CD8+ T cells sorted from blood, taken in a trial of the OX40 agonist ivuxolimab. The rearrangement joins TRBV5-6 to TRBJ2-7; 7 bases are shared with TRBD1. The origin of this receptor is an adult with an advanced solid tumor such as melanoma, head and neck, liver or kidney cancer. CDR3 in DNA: TGTGCCAGCAGCCCCCGGACAGGTCCAAGCGAGCAGTACTTC. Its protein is CASSPRTGPSEQYF.